This entry lists 17 T cell receptor beta chains sequenced from one sample in a study of T cell responses to AZD1222 COVID-19 vaccine. TCRdb's copy holds only in-frame clones and misses some; the assay was immunoSEQ multiplex PCR. The sample has approximately 90,000 clones, over 75% seen once; the top ten hold under 20%. This sample comprised peripheral blood, obtained on day 0 of AZD1222 vaccination. These receptors came from an adult in good health.

The chain links TRBV6-1 to TRBJ2-7; TRBD1 matches at 8 bases. The CDR3 totals 16 residues. V was pared by 2 bases and J by 2 bases, with 8 bases of the junction left unmatched. Germline CDR1 reads MNHNS; CDR2 reads SASEGT. The CDR3 DNA reads as TGTGCCAGCAGTGAACGGTTTGGGACAGGACCCTACGAGCAGTACTTC. Translated: CASSERFGTGPYEQYF.

The rearrangement joins TRBV19 to TRBJ2-2; weak D call: TRBD1 (6 bases). The CDR3 contains 18 residues. V lost 7 bases and J lost 0, with 21 bases in between. Per germline, CDR1 LNHDA and CDR2 SQIVND (reference sequence). DNA for the CDR3: TGTGCCAGTAAGGGAACAGGGAATAAAGTAACGAACACCGGGGAGCTGTTTTTT. This codes for CASKGTGNKVTNTGELFF.

The J gene is TRBJ1-3, the V gene TRBV20-1, with D unclear. Trimming pared 6 bases from V and 8 bases from J, leaving 11 bases between. The CDR3 extends over 11 amino acids. Germline lookup yields CDR1 DFQATT and CDR2 SNEGSKA (reference sequence). The CDR3 is CSADRRDTIYF. CDR3 bases: TGCAGTGCGGATAGAAGAGACACCATATATTTT.

DNA of the CDR3: TGTGCCAGCACCCCATGGGGGGGTAGCACAGATACGCAGTATTTT. Encoded protein: CASTPWGGSTDTQYF. The rearrangement joins TRBV3-1 (or the pseudogene TRBV3-2) to TRBJ2-3; 7 bases fit TRBD2. CDR1 LGHDT and CDR2 YNNKEL come from the germline V gene (reference sequence). The J segment lost 0 bases and the V segment lost 7 bases, leaving 7 bases of the junction unmatched. The CDR3 has 15 amino acids.

The CDR3 nucleotides are TGTGCCAGCAGTGTTGGCGGGACATATGGCTACACCTTC. It specifies CASSVGGTYGYTF. The rearrangement joins TRBV12-3 or TRBV12-4 to TRBJ1-2; TRBD1 is a possible D gene (6 bases). The CDR3 length is 13 residues. The germline V and J ends were trimmed by 5 bases and 5 bases, with 12 bases remaining between them.

This sequence joins TRBV7-8 and TRBJ1-2; D remains unclear. Trimming stripped 7 bases from V and 5 bases from J, with 17 bases between. Germline CDR1 reads SGHVS; CDR2 reads FQNEAQ. This CDR3 comprises 14 residues. The CDR3 spells CASNPTGIGYGYTF. The CDR3 coding sequence is TGTGCCAGCAACCCTACGGGGATAGGGTATGGCTACACCTTC.

The rearrangement links TRBV14 to TRBJ1-1; a weak D match, TRBD1 (6 bases). Trimming cost V 3 bases and J 4 bases, with 15 bases left between them. CDR1 is SGHDN and CDR2 is FVKESK in the germline V gene. The CDR3 covers 15 residues. The CDR3 DNA is TGTGCCAGCAGCCACTCCCTAGGGGGTAGCACTGAAGCTTTCTTT. Protein product: CASSHSLGGSTEAFF.

J is TRBJ1-2 and V is TRBV15; D may be TRBD1 (5 bases). CDR1 is LNHNV, CDR2 YYDKDF, per germline (reference sequence). Trimming shortened V by 0 bases and J by 5 bases, and 13 bases separated the two germline ends. CDR3 length equals 15 residues. CDR3 in amino acids: CATSRDLEGDYGYTF. DNA of the CDR3: TGTGCCACCAGCAGAGATTTAGAAGGGGATTATGGCTACACCTTC. Together with reference TRBV15 and TRBJ1-2, the CDR3 gives the full variable domain: DAMVIQNPRYQVTQFGKPVTLSCSQTLNHNVMYWYQQKSSQAPKLLFHYYDKDFNNEADTPDNFQSRRPNTSFCFLDIRSPGLGDTAMYLCATSRDLEGDYGYTFGSGTRLTVV.

V usage is TRBV18 and J usage is TRBJ1-4; the D gene is possibly TRBD1 (5 bases). The ends were cut back, 1 base at V and 0 bases at J, with 9 bases in the middle. This CDR3 is built from 16 residues. Germline assignment: CDR1 KGHSH and CDR2 LQKENI. The CDR3 DNA sequence: TGTGCCAGCTCACCACGGCAGGGTACAACTAATGAAAAACTGTTTTTT. The encoded protein is CASSPRQGTTNEKLFF.

The J gene is TRBJ2-5, the V gene TRBV4-1; 9 nucleotides align to TRBD2. V gave up 3 bases and J gave up 4 bases; unmatched junction bases: 6. Germline CDR1 reads MGHRA; CDR2 reads YSYEKL. This CDR3 contains 15 residues. Written as DNA, the CDR3 is TGCGCCAGCAGCCACTTAGCGGGAGTTGGAGAGACCCAGTACTTC. Its translation: CASSHLAGVGETQYF.

The chain has TRBV5-1 and TRBJ2-2, with TRBD1 identical over 8 bases. Germline assignment: CDR1 SGHRS and CDR2 YFSETQ. This CDR3 comprises 16 residues. Trimming at V came to 7 bases and at J to 4 bases, leaving 12 bases not matched to a gene. This CDR3 is CASRRAGQGITGELFF. Here the CDR3 DNA reads TGCGCCAGCCGCCGAGCAGGACAGGGTATCACCGGGGAGCTGTTTTTT. The whole variable domain, remainder taken from reference TRBV5-1 and TRBJ2-2, is KAGVTQTPRYLIKTRGQQVTLSCSPISGHRSVSWYQQTPGQGLQFLFEYFSETQRNKGNFPGRFSGRQFSNSRSEMNVSTLELGDSALYLCASRRAGQGITGELFFGEGSRLTVL.

The chain links TRBV5-8 to TRBJ1-3; D possibly corresponds to TRBD1 (6 bases). CDR3 length equals 15 residues. Germline V lookup: CDR1 SGHTS, CDR2 YDEGEE. Trimming took 4 bases from V and 4 from J, leaving 15 bases between them. CDR3 nucleotide sequence: TGTGCCAGCAGCCCGGAGGTGGGGGCAGGAAACACCATATATTTT. It encodes CASSPEVGAGNTIYF.

The gene calls are TRBV9 and TRBJ2-1; D gene uncertain. This CDR3 spans 14 amino acids. Germline V gives CDR1 SGDLS, CDR2 YYNGEE. V was cut by 1 base and J by 0 bases, with 5 bases left in between. The CDR3 here is CASSVSNSYNEQFF. For the CDR3, the DNA is TGTGCCAGCAGCGTATCAAACTCCTACAATGAGCAGTTCTTC.

J is TRBJ2-2 and V is TRBV5-6, with D tentatively TRBD1 (6 bases). Germline CDR1 reads SGHDT; CDR2 reads YYEEEE. V lost 4 bases and J lost 0, with 10 bases in between. The CDR3 runs to 15 residues. The CDR3 DNA is TGTGCCAGCAGCCTCCGGGACACGAACACCGGGGAGCTGTTTTTT. Its translation is CASSLRDTNTGELFF.

The chain joins TRBV7-9 to TRBJ1-2, with D tentatively TRBD1 (5 bases). Between the trimmed V and J ends, which lost 5 bases and 8 bases, there was a span of 15 bases. This CDR3 spans 13 amino acids. The germline CDR1 and CDR2 sequences are SEHNR and FQNEAQ (reference sequence). The CDR3 reads CASSLPQGRGYTF. CDR3 DNA sequence: TGTGCCAGCAGCCTACCCCAGGGTAGGGGCTACACCTTC. Using reference TRBV7-9 and TRBJ1-2 for the parts outside the CDR3, the full variable domain is DTGVSQNPRHKITKRGQNVTFRCDPISEHNRLYWYRQTLGQGPEFLTYFQNEAQLEKSRLLSDRFSAERPKGSFSTLEIQRTEQGDSAMYLCASSLPQGRGYTFGSGTRLTVV.

The chain is built from TRBV6-6 and TRBJ1-3, with a weak D call TRBD1 (5 bases). This CDR3 has 15 residues. Trimming pared 6 bases from V and 0 bases from J, leaving 12 bases between. Germline assignment: CDR1 MNHNY and CDR2 SVGAGI (reference sequence). CDR3 protein: CASRRDGNSGNTIYF. DNA for the CDR3: TGTGCCAGCAGGAGGGACGGCAACTCTGGAAACACCATATATTTT.

The chain carries TRBV11-2 and TRBJ1-1, with D uncertain. The CDR3 is 13 amino acids. Germline CDR1 and CDR2: SGHAT and FQNNGV. Trimming removed 4 bases from V and 3 bases from J, with 9 bases in between. For the CDR3, the DNA is TGTGCCAGCAGCTCCCAGGCGCACACTGAAGCTTTCTTT. Protein sequence: CASSSQAHTEAFF.